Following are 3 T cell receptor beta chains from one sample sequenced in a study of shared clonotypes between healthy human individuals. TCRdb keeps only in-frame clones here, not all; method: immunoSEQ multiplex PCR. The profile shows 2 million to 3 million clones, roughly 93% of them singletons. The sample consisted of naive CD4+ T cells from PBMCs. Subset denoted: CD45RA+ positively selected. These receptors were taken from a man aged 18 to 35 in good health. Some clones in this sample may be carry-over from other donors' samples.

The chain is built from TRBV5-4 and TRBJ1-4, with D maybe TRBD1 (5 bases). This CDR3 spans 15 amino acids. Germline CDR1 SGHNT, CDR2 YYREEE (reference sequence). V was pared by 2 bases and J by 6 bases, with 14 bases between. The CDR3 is CASSFRRGSDEKLFF. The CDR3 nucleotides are TGTGCCAGCAGCTTCAGGCGGGGGAGCGATGAAAAACTGTTTTTT.

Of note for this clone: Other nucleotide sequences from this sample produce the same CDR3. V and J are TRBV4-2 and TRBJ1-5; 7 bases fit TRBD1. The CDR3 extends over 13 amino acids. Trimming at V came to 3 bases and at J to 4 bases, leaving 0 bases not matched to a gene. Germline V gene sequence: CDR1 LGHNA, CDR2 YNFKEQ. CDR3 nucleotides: TGTGCCAGCAGCCAGGACAGGAATCAGCCCCAGCATTTT. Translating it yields CASSQDRNQPQHF.

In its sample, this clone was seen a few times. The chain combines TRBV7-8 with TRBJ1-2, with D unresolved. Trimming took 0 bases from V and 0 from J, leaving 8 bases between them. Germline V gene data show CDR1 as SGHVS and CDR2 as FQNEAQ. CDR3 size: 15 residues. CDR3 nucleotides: TGTGCCAGCAGCTTAGCGCAGGCAGCTAACTATGGCTACACCTTC. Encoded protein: CASSLAQAANYGYTF.